This TCR beta chain was obtained from a study of blood T cell repertoires in COVID-19. In the study overall: Researchers got acute and convalescent COVID-19 samples from the United States, Italy and Spain. PBMCs, B-cell-depleted T cells, or T cells provided the cDNA or gDNA that made up the material.

Generated by immunoSEQ multiplex PCR, the TCRdb table keeps only in-frame clones and is missing some. This sample has roughly 160,000 clones; about 90% occur once, and the top ten carry roughly 7.3%. Germline CDR1 and CDR2: LGHDT and YNNKEL (reference sequence). The CDR3 has 14 residues. Trimming took 1 base from V and 3 from J, leaving 10 bases between them. The receptor was derived from a woman aged 50 to 65 who had recovered from COVID-19. This chain uses TRBV3-1 (or the pseudogene TRBV3-2) with TRBJ2-7; D might be TRBD2 (5 bases). The sequencing input was PBMCs or T cells enriched from blood (not recorded which). The CDR3: CASSQAASSYEQYF. In nucleotides, the CDR3 is TGTGCCAGCAGCCAAGCAGCTAGCAGCTACGAGCAGTACTTC.